This T cell receptor (beta chain) was retrieved from a study of low-dose radiotherapy and immunotherapy resistance in tumors. Overall study: One day before radiation and immunotherapy, intravenous cyclophosphamide 200 mg/m2 was administered, with this repeated every two weeks.

Priming of first-strand cDNA relied on TRAV- and TRBV-specific primers (covering alpha and beta chains). It was with a constant-region primer and a V-primer adapter that TCRs were amplified over roughly 20 PCR cycles. TCRdb itself ran the reads through MiXCR, one entry per CDR3 protein. The sample records tens of thousands of distinct CDR3 sequences, around 17% being singletons. The CDR3 loop spans 16 amino acids. In germline, CDR1 is KGHSY, CDR2 FQNENV. On this clonotype itself: This clone may be a read error of a much larger clone one base away.

The sample's time point: before trial treatment. Treatment combined nivolumab, ipilimumab, aspirin, low-dose cyclophosphamide and low-dose radiotherapy in a dose-escalation trial. This specimen consisted of PBMCs, obtained before treatment. The rearrangement links TRBV16 to TRBJ1-1, with a weak D call TRBD1 (6 bases). This receptor was obtained from a male donor with prostate cancer. The CDR3 is CARSQSPGEMNTEAFF. CDR3 bases: TGTGCCAGAAGCCAATCGCCAGGGGAAATGAACACTGAAGCTTTCTTT.